The source of this T cell receptor (beta chain) is a study of kidney transplant recipient with SARS-CoV-2 infection. Germline trimming cut 4 bases from V and 3 bases from J; bases unmatched to any gene: 9. The CDR3 consists of 16 residues. The germline gives CDR1 SGHDT, CDR2 YYEEEE. This clonotype was counted many times. MiXCR, applied by TCRdb to the reads, yields one record per CDR3 protein. The sample lists 250,000 or so distinct CDR3 sequences; about 28% were seen once. The source of this sequence is a young adult male patient who had COVID-19 and was a kidney transplant recipient. The T cells may come from the graft donor. V is TRBV5-6 and J is TRBJ1-3; 8 positions match TRBD1. The input for sequencing was a blood sample, taken at baseline and between days 110 and 120 from a kidney transplant recipient. As DNA, the CDR3 is TGTGCCAGCAGCCCCAACCCAGGGGGCGGTGGAAACACCATATATTTT. This codes for CASSPNPGGGGNTIYF.